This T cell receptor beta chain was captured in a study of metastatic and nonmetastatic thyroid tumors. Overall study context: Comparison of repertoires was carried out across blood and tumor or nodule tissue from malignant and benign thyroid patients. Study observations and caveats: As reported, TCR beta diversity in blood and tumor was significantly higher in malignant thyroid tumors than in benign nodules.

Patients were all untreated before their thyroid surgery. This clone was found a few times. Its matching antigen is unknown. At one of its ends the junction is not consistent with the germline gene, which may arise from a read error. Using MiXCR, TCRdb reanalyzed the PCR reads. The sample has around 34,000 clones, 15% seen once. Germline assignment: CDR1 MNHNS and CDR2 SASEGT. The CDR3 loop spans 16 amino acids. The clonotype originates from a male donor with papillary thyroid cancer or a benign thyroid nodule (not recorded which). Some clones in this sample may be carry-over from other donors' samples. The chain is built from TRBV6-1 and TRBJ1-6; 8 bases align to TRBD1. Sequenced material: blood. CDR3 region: CASSPRDRGVNSTLNF. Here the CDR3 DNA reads TGTGCCAGCAGCCCCCGCGACAGGGGAGTAAATTCAACCCTCAACTTT.